The 5 T cell receptor beta chains below all came from one sample that was sequenced in a study of CXCR3-negative and CXCR3-positive naive CD8 T cells. The authors prepared UMI-labeled TRB cDNA libraries by 5' RACE. From the 5' RACE reads, TCRdb lists one entry per CDR3 protein and no DNA. This sample's table reports 35,000 to 45,000 distinct CDR3 sequences. The sequenced sample was naive CXCR3- CD8+ T cells from blood. The subset denotes: CD45RO-CCR7+CD27+CD95- naive CD8+ T cells lacking CXCR3 (TNR3-). The receptors come from a human donor in good health. Some clones in this sample may be carry-over from other donors' samples.

The chain carries TRBV4-2 and TRBJ2-1; lacking DNA, the TRBD2 call made by TCRdb goes unchecked. Germline lookup yields CDR1 LGHNA and CDR2 YNFKEQ. This CDR3 is built from 16 residues. CDR3: CASSPRGAGGQDEQFF.

V gene TRBV4-1 combines with J gene TRBJ2-1; TCRdb names TRBD1, which stays unverified in the absence of DNA. Germline assignment: CDR1 MGHRA and CDR2 YSYEKL. CDR3 size: 14 residues. The CDR3 protein is CASSQETAGTEQFF.

The chain couples TRBV4-3 to TRBJ2-1; TCRdb reports TRBD1, a call that lacks DNA to check it against. Germline CDR1 LGHNA, CDR2 YSLEER. CDR3 length: 16 residues. CDR3 protein: CASSQDSQSPGGEQFF.

This chain links TRBV5-5 with TRBJ1-5. The germline V gene has CDR1 SGHKS and CDR2 YYEKEE (reference sequence). The length of the CDR3 is 15 residues. The CDR3 sequence: CASSLGVDSNQPQHF.

The chain has TRBV29-1 and TRBJ2-1; TCRdb selects TRBD1, and the lack of DNA leaves this call unchecked. This CDR3 has 17 residues. Germline CDR1 reads SQVTM; CDR2 reads ANQGSEA. CDR3 residues: CSVEDQDRRYAYNEQFF.